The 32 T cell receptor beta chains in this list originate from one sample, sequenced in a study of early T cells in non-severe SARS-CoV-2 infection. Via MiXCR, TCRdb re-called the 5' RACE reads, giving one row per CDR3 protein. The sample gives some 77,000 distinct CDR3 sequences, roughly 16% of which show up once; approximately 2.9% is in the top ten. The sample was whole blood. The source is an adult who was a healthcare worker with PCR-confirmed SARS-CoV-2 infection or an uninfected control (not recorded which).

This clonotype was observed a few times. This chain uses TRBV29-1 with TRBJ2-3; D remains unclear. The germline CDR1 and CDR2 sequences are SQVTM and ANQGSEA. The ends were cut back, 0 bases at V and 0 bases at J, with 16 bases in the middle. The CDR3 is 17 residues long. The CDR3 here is CSVEDRLATPSTDTQYF. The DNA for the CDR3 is TGCAGCGTTGAAGATCGATTAGCCACCCCTAGCACAGATACGCAGTATTTT.

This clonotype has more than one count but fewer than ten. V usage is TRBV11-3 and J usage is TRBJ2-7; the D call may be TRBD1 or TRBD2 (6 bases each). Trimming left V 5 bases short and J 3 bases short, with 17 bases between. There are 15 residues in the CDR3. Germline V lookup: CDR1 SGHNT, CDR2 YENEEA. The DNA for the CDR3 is TGTGCCAGCAGCCTTGTATTGGGGGGCTTCTACGAGCAGTACTTC. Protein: CASSLVLGGFYEQYF.

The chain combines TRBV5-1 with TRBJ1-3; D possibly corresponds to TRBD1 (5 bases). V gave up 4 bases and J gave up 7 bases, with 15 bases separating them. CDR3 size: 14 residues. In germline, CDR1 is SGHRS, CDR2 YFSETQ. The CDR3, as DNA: TGCGCCAGCAGCCCCGCGGCAGGGTTGAACACCATATATTTT. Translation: CASSPAAGLNTIYF. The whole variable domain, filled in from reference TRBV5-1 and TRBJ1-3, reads KAGVTQTPRYLIKTRGQQVTLSCSPISGHRSVSWYQQTPGQGLQFLFEYFSETQRNKGNFPGRFSGRQFSNSRSEMNVSTLELGDSALYLCASSPAAGLNTIYFGEGSWLTVV.

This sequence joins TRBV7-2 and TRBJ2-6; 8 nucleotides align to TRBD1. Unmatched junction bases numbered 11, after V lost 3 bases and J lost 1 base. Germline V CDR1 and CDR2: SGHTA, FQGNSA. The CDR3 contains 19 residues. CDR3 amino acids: CASSLAGQGFVSGANVLTF. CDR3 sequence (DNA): TGTGCCAGCAGCTTGGCAGGACAGGGTTTCGTATCTGGGGCCAACGTCCTGACTTTC.

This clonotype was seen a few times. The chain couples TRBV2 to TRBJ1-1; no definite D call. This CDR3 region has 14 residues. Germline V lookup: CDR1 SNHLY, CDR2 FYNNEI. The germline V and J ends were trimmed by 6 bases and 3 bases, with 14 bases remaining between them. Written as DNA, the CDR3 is TGTGCCAGCAGATCCCGGGTTTTGTACACTGAAGCTTTCTTT. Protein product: CASRSRVLYTEAFF.

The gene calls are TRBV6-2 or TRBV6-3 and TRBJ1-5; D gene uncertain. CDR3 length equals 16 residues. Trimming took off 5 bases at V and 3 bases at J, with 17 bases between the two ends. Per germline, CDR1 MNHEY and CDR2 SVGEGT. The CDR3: CASSGVAGIVNQPQHF. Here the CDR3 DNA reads TGTGCCAGCAGTGGAGTTGCGGGCATCGTCAATCAGCCCCAGCATTTT.

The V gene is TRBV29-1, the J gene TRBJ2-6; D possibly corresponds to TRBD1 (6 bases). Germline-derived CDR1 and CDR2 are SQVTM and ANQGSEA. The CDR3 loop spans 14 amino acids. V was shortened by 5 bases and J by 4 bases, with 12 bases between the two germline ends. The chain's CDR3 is CSVLTGPGANVLTF. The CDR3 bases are TGCAGCGTTTTGACAGGACCCGGGGCCAACGTCCTGACTTTC. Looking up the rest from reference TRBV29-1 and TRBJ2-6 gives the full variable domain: SAVISQKPSRDICQRGTSLTIQCQVDSQVTMMFWYRQQPGQSLTLIATANQGSEATYESGFVIDKFPISRPNLTFSTLTVSNMSPEDSSIYLCSVLTGPGANVLTFGAGSRLTVL.

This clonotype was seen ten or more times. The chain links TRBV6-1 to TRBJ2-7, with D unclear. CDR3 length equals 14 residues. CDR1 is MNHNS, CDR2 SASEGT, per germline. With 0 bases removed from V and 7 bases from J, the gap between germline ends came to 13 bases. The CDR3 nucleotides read TGTGCCAGCAGTGAAGCTAGAGTGTTTCGGGAGCAGTACTTC. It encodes CASSEARVFREQYF.

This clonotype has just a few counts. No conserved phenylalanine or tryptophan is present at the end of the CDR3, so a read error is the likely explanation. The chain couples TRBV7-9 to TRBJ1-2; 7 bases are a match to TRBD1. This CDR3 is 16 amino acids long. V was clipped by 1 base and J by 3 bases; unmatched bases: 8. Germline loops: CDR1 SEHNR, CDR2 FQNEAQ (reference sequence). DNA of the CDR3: TGTGCCAGCAGCTTAGTGACAGGGCCTTCCTACTATGGCTACACCATC. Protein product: CASSLVTGPSYYGYTI.

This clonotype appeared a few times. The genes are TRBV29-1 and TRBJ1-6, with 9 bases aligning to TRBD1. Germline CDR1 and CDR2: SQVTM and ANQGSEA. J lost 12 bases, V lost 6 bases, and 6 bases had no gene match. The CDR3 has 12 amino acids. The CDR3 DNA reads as TGCAGCGTCAGGACAGGGGAGGAACCCCTCCACTTT. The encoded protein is CSVRTGEEPLHF.

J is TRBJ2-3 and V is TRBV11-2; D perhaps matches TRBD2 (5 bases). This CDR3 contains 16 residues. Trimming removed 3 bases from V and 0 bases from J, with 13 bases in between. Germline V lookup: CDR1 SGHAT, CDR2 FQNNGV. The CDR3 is CASSFTTTRSTDTQYF. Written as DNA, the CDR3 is TGTGCCAGCAGCTTCACGACTACCCGAAGCACAGATACGCAGTATTTT.

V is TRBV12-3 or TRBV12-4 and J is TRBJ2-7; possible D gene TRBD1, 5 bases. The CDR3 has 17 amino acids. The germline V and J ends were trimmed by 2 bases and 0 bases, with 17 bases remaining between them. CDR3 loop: CASSLFLGGAVSYEQYF. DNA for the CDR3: TGTGCCAGCAGTTTATTCTTAGGTGGGGCGGTCTCCTACGAGCAGTACTTC.

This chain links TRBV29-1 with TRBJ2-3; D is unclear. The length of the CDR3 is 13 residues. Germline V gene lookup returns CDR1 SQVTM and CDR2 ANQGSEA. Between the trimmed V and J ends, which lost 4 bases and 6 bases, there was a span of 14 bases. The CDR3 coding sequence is TGCAGCGTTGGGCAGTCAACAGTGGATACGCAGTATTTT. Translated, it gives CSVGQSTVDTQYF.

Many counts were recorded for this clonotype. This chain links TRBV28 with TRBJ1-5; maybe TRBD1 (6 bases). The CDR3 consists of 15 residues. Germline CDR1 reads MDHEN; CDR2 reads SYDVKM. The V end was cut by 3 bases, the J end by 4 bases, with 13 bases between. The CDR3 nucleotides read TGTGCCAGCAGTTTGCCTCCTACAGGGAATCAGCCCCAGCATTTT. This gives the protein CASSLPPTGNQPQHF.

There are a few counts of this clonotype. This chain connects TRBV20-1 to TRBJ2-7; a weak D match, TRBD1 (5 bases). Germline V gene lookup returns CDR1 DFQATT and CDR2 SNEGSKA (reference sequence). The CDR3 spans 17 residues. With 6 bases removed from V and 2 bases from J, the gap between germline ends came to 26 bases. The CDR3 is CSALGSPAGPPPYEQYF. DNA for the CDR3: TGCAGTGCCCTAGGCTCCCCCGCAGGGCCCCCCCCCTACGAGCAGTACTTC.

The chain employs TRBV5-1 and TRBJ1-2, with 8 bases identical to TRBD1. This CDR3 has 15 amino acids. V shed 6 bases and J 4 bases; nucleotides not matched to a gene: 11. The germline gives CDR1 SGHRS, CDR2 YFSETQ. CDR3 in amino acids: CASTLSGQGGYGYTF. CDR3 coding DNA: TGCGCCAGCACCCTATCCGGACAGGGAGGCTATGGCTACACCTTC. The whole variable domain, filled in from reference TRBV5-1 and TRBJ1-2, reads KAGVTQTPRYLIKTRGQQVTLSCSPISGHRSVSWYQQTPGQGLQFLFEYFSETQRNKGNFPGRFSGRQFSNSRSEMNVSTLELGDSALYLCASTLSGQGGYGYTFGSGTRLTVV.

The CDR3 sequence is CASSEQVHYGYTF. CDR3 bases: TGTGCCAGCAGTGAACAGGTTCACTATGGCTACACCTTC. The chain uses TRBV6-2 or TRBV6-3 and TRBJ1-2; tentatively, D is TRBD1 (5 bases). CDR1 MNHEY and CDR2 SVGEGT come from the germline V gene. This CDR3 is built from 13 residues. The germline V and J ends were trimmed by 5 bases and 3 bases, with 10 bases remaining between them.

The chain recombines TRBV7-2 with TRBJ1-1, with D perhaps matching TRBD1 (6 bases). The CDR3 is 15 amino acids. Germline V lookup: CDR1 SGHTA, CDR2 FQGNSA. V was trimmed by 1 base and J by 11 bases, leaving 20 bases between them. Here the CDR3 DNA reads TGTGCCAGCAGCTTAGGTCAGGGGTTCCGAGCGGGTGCTTTCTTT. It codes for CASSLGQGFRAGAFF.

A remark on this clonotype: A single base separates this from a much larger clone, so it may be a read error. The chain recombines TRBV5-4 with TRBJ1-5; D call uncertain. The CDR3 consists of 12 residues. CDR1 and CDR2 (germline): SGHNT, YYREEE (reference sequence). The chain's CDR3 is CACSPWGQPQHF. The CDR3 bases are TGTGCCTGCAGCCCCTGGGGTCAGCCCCAGCATTTT.

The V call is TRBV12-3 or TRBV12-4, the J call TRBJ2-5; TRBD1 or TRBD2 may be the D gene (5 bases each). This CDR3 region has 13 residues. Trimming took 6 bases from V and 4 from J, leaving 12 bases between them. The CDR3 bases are TGTGCCAGCAGGCCGGGACGGGGAGAGACCCAGTACTTC. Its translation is CASRPGRGETQYF.

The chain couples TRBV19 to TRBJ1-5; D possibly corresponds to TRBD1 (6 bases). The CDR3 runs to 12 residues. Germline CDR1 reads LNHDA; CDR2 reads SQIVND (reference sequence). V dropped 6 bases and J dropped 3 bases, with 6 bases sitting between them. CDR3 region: CASRGANQPQHF. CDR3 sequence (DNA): TGTGCCAGTAGGGGGGCCAATCAGCCCCAGCATTTT.

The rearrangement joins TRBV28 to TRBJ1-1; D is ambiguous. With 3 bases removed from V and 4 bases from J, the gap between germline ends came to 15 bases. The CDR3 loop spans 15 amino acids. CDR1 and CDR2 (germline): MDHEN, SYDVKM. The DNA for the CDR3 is TGTGCCAGCAGTTTCCCTGGATGGGTCGGCACTGAAGCTTTCTTT. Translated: CASSFPGWVGTEAFF.

CDR3 DNA sequence: TGTGCCAGCGGGAATTCCTACGAGCAGTACTTC. Protein product: CASGNSYEQYF. The chain recombines TRBV19 with TRBJ2-7; tentatively, D is TRBD2 (5 bases). This CDR3 has 11 residues. The V gene's germline CDR1 is LNHDA and CDR2 SQIVND (reference sequence). Deletions cut 9 bases from V and 1 base from J, with 7 bases between.

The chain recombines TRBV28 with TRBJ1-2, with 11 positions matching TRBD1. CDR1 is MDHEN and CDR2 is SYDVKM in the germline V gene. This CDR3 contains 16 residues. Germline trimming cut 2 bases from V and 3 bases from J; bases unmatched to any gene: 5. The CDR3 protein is CASSLAGTGGYYGYTF. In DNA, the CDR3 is TGTGCCAGCAGTTTAGCCGGGACAGGGGGTTACTATGGCTACACCTTC.

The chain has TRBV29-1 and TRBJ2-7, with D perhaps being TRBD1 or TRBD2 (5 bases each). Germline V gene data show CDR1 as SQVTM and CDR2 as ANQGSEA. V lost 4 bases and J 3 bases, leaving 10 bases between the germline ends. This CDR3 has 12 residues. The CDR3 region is CSVVGRLYEQYF. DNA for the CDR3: TGCAGCGTTGTGGGACGTCTCTACGAGCAGTACTTC.

CDR3 sequence (DNA): TGCGCCAGCAGTGGCTTCTTGACAGGGGGTGGAACTGAAGCTTTCTTT. It encodes CASSGFLTGGGTEAFF. This chain connects TRBV10-2 to TRBJ1-1, with 9 bases identical to TRBD1. The CDR3 is 16 residues long. Germline V CDR1 and CDR2: WSHSY, SAAADI. The J segment lost 5 bases and the V segment lost 4 bases, leaving 11 bases of the junction unmatched.

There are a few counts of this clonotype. The CDR3 DNA follows: TGTGCCAGCACCTCGAGGACTAGCGATATCACAGATACGCAGTATTTT. Its protein product is CASTSRTSDITDTQYF. This chain connects TRBV7-8 to TRBJ2-3; 9 nucleotides agree with TRBD2. The germline V gene encodes CDR1 SGHVS and CDR2 FQNEAQ. J lost 2 bases, V lost 7 bases, and 10 bases had no gene match. This CDR3 contains 16 residues.

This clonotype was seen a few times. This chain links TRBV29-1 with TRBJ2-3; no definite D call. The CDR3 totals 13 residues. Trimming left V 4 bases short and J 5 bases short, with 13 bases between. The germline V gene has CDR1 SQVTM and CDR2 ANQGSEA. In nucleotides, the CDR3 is TGCAGCGTTGGGCTAGTAGTGAAAGATACGCAGTATTTT. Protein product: CSVGLVVKDTQYF.

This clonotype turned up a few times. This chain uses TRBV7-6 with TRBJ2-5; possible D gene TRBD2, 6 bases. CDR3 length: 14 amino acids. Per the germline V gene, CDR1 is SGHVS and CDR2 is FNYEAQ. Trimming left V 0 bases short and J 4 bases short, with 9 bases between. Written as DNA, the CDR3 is TGTGCCAGCAGCTTAGCGGGGGGACGAGAGACCCAGTACTTC. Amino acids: CASSLAGGRETQYF.

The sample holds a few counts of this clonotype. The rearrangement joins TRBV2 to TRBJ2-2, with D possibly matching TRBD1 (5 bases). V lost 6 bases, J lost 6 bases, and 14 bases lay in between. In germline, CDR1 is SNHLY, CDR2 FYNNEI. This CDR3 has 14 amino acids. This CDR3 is CASRRQGSPGELFF. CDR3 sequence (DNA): TGTGCCAGCAGGCGTCAGGGTTCGCCCGGGGAGCTGTTTTTT.

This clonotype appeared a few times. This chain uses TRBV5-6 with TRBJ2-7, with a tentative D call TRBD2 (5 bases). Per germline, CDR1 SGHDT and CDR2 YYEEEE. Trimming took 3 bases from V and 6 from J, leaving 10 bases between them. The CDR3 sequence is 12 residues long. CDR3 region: CASSWELGEQYF. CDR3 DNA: TGTGCCAGCAGCTGGGAGCTCGGCGAGCAGTACTTC.

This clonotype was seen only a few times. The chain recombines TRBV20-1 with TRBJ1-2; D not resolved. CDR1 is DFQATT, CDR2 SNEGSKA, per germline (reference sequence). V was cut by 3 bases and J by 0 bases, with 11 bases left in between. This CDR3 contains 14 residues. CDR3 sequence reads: CSASEARSNYGYTF. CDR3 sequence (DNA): TGCAGTGCTAGTGAGGCCCGGTCTAACTATGGCTACACCTTC.